The T cell receptor beta chain described here comes from a study of T cell responses to AZD1222 COVID-19 vaccine. This CDR3 comprises 15 residues. The V and J ends lost 5 bases and 4 bases, in that order; junction bases with no gene match: 7. CDR1 and CDR2 (germline): SGHVS, FQNEAQ. On this clone itself: Its antigen is currently unknown.

Assay used: immunoSEQ multiplex PCR; TCRdb lists only in-frame clones, some missing. This sample has 100,000 to 150,000 clones, with about nine tenths found just once. Study findings and constraints: Donors were mostly white British, more females; clonal diversity possibly underestimated. Increased Spike-specific TCR breadth and depth were observed after two AZD1222 doses.

This chain links TRBV7-8 with TRBJ2-1, with TRBD2 matching 8 bases. This receptor was taken from an adult in good health. Sequenced material: peripheral blood, taken on day 0 of AZD1222 vaccination. CDR3 coding DNA: TGTGCCAGCAGCCCGTCTAGCGGGCTTTACAATGAGCAGTTCTTC. Translating it yields CASSPSSGLYNEQFF.